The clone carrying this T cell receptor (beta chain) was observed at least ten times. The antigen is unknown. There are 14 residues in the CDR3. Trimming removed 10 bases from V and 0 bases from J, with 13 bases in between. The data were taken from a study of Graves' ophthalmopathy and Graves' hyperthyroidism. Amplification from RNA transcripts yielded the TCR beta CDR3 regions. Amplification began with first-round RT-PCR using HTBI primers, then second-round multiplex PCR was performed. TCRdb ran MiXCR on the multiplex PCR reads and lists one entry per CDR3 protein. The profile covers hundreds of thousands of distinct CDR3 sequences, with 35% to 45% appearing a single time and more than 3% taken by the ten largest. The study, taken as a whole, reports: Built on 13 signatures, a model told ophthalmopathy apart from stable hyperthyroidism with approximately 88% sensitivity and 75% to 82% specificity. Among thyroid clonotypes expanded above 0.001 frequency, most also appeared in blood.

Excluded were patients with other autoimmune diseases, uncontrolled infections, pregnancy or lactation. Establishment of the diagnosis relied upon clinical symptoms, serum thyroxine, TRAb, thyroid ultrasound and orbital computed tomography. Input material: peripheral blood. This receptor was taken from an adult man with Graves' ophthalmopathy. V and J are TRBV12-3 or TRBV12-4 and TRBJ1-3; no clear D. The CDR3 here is CATSFKSSGNTIYF. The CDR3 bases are TGTGCCACCAGCTTCAAGAGCTCTGGAAACACCATATATTTT.